The clone carrying this T cell receptor beta chain was seen only a few times. Its antigen is as yet unknown. These data are taken from a study of vaccination and CD4 T cells after COVID-19. Germline V gene sequence: CDR1 LNHDA, CDR2 SQIVND (reference sequence). Trimming took off 5 bases at V and 11 bases at J, with 12 bases between the two ends. The CDR3 is 11 residues long. Sequenced with the Oncomine TCR Beta short-read assay was DNA taken from cultured CD4+ T cells. TCRdb re-derived calls from the PCR reads in MiXCR, one entry per CDR3 protein. The table has about 12,000 distinct CDR3 sequences, around 48% seen once; the top ten hold around a fifth. Treatment meaning: approximately nine-day PBMC culture with coronavirus spike peptide pools or control peptides (ViraFEST assay).

The sequence was obtained from a human donor who had recovered from COVID-19. Sequencing input: CD4+ T cells from blood, cultured in vitro. This chain connects TRBV19 to TRBJ1-1; D is possibly TRBD1 (6 bases). CDR3 in amino acids: CASSLAGEAFF. CDR3 nucleotide sequence: TGTGCCAGTAGTTTGGCAGGGGAGGCTTTCTTT. Full variable domain (missing parts from reference TRBV19 and TRBJ1-1): DGGITQSPKYLFRKEGQNVTLSCEQNLNHDAMYWYRQDPGQGLRLIYYSQIVNDFQKGDIAEGYSVSREKKESFPLTVTSAQKNPTAFYLCASSLAGEAFFGQGTRLTVV.